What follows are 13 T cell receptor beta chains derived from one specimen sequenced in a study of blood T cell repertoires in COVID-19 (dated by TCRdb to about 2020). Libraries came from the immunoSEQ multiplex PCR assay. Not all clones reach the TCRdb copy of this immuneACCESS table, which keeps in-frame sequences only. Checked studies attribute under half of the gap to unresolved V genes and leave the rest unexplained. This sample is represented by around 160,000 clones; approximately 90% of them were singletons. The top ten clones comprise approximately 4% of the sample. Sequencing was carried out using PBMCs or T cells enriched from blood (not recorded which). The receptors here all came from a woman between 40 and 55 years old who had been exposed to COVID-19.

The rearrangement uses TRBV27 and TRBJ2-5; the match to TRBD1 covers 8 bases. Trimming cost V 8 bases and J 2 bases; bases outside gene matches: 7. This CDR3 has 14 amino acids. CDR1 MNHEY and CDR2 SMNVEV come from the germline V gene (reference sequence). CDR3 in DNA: TGTGCCAGCGGAACCCAGGGGGCTCAAGAGACCCAGTACTTC. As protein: CASGTQGAQETQYF.

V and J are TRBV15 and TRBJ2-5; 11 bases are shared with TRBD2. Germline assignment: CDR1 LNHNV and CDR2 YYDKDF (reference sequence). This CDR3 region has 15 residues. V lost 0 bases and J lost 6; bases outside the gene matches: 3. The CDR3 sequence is CATSRETSGDQTQYF. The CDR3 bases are TGTGCCACCAGCAGAGAGACTAGCGGGGATCAGACCCAGTACTTC.

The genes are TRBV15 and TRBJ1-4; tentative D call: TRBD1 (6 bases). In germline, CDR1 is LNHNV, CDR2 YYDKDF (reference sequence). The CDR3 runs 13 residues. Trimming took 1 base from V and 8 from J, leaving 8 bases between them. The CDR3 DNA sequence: TGTGCCACCAGCAGAGTAAGGGGGGAAAAACTGTTTTTT. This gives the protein CATSRVRGEKLFF. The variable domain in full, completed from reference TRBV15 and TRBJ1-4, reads DAMVIQNPRYQVTQFGKPVTLSCSQTLNHNVMYWYQQKSSQAPKLLFHYYDKDFNNEADTPDNFQSRRPNTSFCFLDIRSPGLGDTAMYLCATSRVRGEKLFFGSGTQLSVL.

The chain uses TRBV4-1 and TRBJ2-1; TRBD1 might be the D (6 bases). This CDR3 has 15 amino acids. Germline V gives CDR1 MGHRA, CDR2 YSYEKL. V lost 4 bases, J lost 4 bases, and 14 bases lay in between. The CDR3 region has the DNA TGCGCCAGCAGCCCAGGTCGACAGGCTTACAATGAGCAGTTCTTC. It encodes CASSPGRQAYNEQFF.

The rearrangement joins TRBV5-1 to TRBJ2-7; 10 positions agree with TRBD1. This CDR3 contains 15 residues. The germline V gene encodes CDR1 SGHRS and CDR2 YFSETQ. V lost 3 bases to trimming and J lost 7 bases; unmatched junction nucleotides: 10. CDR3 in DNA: TGCGCCAGCAGCTACACGGGACAGGGGAGCAGGGAGCAGTACTTC. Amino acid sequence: CASSYTGQGSREQYF.

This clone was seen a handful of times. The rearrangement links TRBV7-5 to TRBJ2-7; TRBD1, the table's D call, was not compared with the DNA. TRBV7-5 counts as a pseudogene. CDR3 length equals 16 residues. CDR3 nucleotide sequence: TGTGCCAGAAGCCCCCCCACGTTCCAAACAGGGGAAGAGCAGTACTTC. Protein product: CARSPPTFQTGEEQYF.

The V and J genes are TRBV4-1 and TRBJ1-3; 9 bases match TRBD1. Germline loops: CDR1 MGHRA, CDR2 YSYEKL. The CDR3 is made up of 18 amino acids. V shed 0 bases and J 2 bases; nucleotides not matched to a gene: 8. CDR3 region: CASSQDSSGQGPGNTIYF. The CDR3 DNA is TGCGCCAGCAGCCAAGATAGTTCGGGACAGGGACCTGGAAACACCATATATTTT.

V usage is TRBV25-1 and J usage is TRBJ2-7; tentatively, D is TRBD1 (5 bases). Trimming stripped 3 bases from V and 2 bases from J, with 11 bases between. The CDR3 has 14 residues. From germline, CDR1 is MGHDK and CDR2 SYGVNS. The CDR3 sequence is CASSEMSGTYEQYF. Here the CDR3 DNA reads TGTGCCAGCAGTGAGATGTCAGGGACCTACGAGCAGTACTTC.

DNA for the CDR3: TGCAGCGTTCCGGGACTAGAGTACGAGCAGTACTTC. Translated: CSVPGLEYEQYF. The chain recombines TRBV29-1 with TRBJ2-7; 8 positions agree with TRBD2. Looked up from germline, CDR1 is SQVTM and CDR2 is ANQGSEA. This CDR3 comprises 12 residues. V lost 5 bases, J lost 4 bases, and 4 bases stayed unmatched.

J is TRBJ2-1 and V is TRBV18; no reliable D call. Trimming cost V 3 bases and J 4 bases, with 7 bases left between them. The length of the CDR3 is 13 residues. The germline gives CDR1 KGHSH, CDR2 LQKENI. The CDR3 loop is CASSPSQYNEQFF. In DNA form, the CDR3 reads TGTGCCAGCTCACCGTCCCAGTACAATGAGCAGTTCTTC.

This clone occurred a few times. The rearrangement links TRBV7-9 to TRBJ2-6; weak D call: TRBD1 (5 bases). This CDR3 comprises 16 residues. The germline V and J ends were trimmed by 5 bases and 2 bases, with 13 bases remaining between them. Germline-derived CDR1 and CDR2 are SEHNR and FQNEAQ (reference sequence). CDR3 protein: CASSVTVGAGANVLTF. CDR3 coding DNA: TGTGCCAGCAGCGTGACAGTAGGTGCTGGGGCCAACGTCCTGACTTTC.

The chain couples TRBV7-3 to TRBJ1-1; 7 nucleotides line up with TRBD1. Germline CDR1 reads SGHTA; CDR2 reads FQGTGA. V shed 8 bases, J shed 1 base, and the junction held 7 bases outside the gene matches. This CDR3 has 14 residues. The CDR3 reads CASGTGQKNTEAFF. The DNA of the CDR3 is TGTGCCAGCGGCACGGGACAGAAGAACACTGAAGCTTTCTTT.

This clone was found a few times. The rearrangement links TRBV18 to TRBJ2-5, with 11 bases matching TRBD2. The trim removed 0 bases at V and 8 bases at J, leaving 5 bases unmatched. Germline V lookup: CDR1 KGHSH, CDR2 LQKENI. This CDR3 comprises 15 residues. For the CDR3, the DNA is TGTGCCAGCTCACCACCGTCTAGCGGGGGGTTAACCCAGTACTTC. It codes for CASSPPSSGGLTQYF.